This TCR beta chain is drawn from a study of OX40 agonist ivuxolimab in advanced cancers. The study's findings and limits: Low levels of normalized T-cell clonal expansion also appeared in some nonresponders. Mean expanded clone counts were higher in CD8+ than CD4+ T cells. Clonal expansion was among the lowest in partial responders at 0.1-3.0 mg/kg, especially CD8+.

Germline V gene data show CDR1 as SGDLS and CDR2 as YYNGEE. V was pared by 0 bases and J by 2 bases, with 16 bases between. CDR3 size: 17 residues. Some clones are missing from TCRdb's copy, which holds only in-frame ones; the method was immunoSEQ multiplex PCR. The sample consists of approximately 45,000 clones, just under 95% of them appearing once. Comments on this clone: Its target is not known.

The sample here was CD4+ or CD8+ T cells sorted from blood, taken in a trial of the OX40 agonist ivuxolimab. The sequence was obtained from an adult with an advanced solid tumor such as melanoma, head and neck, liver or kidney cancer. The chain uses TRBV9 and TRBJ2-3; D call uncertain. This chain's CDR3 is CASSVEAGLAPTDTQYF. The CDR3 bases are TGTGCCAGCAGCGTAGAGGCAGGCCTGGCCCCCACAGATACGCAGTATTTT.